These 29 T cell receptor beta chains were all obtained from the same sample, sequenced in a study of T cells in Graves' hyperthyroidism and ophthalmopathy. The CDR3 regions of TCR beta were amplified from RNA transcripts. In the first-round RT-PCR of the TCR CDR3, the HTBI primer set was used. A single record per CDR3 protein comes from TCRdb applying MiXCR to the multiplex PCR reads. The sample lists approximately 510,000 distinct CDR3 sequences; 46% were seen once. The material sequenced was peripheral blood or thyroid tissue (not recorded which). These receptors were obtained from an adult woman with Graves' disease, either hyperthyroidism or ophthalmopathy (not recorded which).

This clonotype came up many times. The chain has TRBV6-5 and TRBJ2-6; perhaps TRBD1 as D (5 bases). Germline CDR1 MNHEY, CDR2 SVGAGI. The CDR3 has 20 amino acids. V lost 2 bases and J 0 bases, leaving 20 bases between the germline ends. CDR3 nucleotides: TGTGCCAGCAGTTACGGCTTGGACAAAAACTCATTCTCTGGGGCCAACGTCCTGACTTTC. This translates into CASSYGLDKNSFSGANVLTF.

This clonotype was detected a few times. Here the CDR3 DNA reads TGTGCCAGCAGCTCTGGCGGGAGGTGCTATGGCTACACCTTC. This translates into CASSSGGRCYGYTF. This chain connects TRBV11-3 to TRBJ1-2; D not resolved. Germline-derived CDR1 and CDR2 are SGHNT and YENEEA. V lost 4 bases to trimming and J lost 4 bases, with 13 bases between them. The CDR3 is 14 residues long.

This clonotype was recorded many times. The rearrangement joins TRBV7-9 to TRBJ2-5, with TRBD1 matching over 7 bases. CDR3 size: 14 residues. Trimming removed 7 bases from V and 1 base from J; junction bases left unmatched: 6. Germline V gives CDR1 SEHNR, CDR2 FQNEAQ (reference sequence). The CDR3 DNA reads TGTGCCAGCACCCGAGACAGGGCCCAAGAGACCCAGTACTTC. As protein: CASTRDRAQETQYF. Combining the CDR3 with reference TRBV7-9 and TRBJ2-5 gives the whole variable domain DTGVSQNPRHKITKRGQNVTFRCDPISEHNRLYWYRQTLGQGPEFLTYFQNEAQLEKSRLLSDRFSAERPKGSFSTLEIQRTEQGDSAMYLCASTRDRAQETQYFGPGTRLLVL.

V gene TRBV13 combines with J gene TRBJ1-6; TRBD1 aligns across 7 bases. The J segment lost 7 bases and the V segment lost 3 bases, leaving 9 bases of the junction unmatched. CDR1 PRHDT and CDR2 FYEKMQ come from the germline V gene (reference sequence). The CDR3 is 16 amino acids. CDR3 sequence: CASSFSTGHGNSPLHF. CDR3 DNA sequence: TGTGCCAGCAGCTTCTCGACAGGGCATGGGAATTCACCCCTCCACTTT.

The chain employs TRBV29-1 and TRBJ1-2, with TRBD1 matching 7 bases. V trimming: 6 bases; J trimming: 8 bases; junction bases outside the gene matches: 9. CDR1 is SQVTM, CDR2 ANQGSEA, per germline. CDR3 size: 12 residues. DNA of the CDR3: TGCAGCGTACGACAGGGCCGAGAGGGCTACACCTTC. Protein product: CSVRQGREGYTF.

V is TRBV10-3 and J is TRBJ1-1; a possible D gene is TRBD1 (6 bases). CDR3 length: 14 amino acids. The ends were cut back, 6 bases at V and 3 bases at J, with 14 bases in the middle. In germline, CDR1 is ENHRY, CDR2 SYGVKD. This CDR3 is CAIRLSDSHTEAFF. The CDR3 DNA reads as TGTGCCATCAGGTTGTCGGACAGCCACACTGAAGCTTTCTTT.

This clonotype showed up many times. The chain links TRBV19 to TRBJ1-2; tentative D call: TRBD1 (5 bases). V shed 7 bases and J shed 1 base, with 10 bases lying between them. The length of the CDR3 is 13 residues. Germline V gene sequence: CDR1 LNHDA, CDR2 SQIVND (reference sequence). The CDR3 region is CASMTENNYGYTF. The CDR3 nucleotides are TGTGCCAGTATGACAGAGAATAACTATGGCTACACCTTC.

There are many counts of this clonotype. The chain is built from TRBV7-9 and TRBJ1-1; D gene uncertain. Germline V gene sequence: CDR1 SEHNR, CDR2 FQNEAQ (reference sequence). The CDR3 has 13 residues. V lost 6 bases, J lost 6 bases, and 14 bases lay in between. The CDR3: CASRDPLGAEAFF. CDR3 bases: TGTGCCAGCAGGGACCCTCTAGGCGCTGAAGCTTTCTTT.

The CDR3 region is CAISAARTDYNSPLHF. CDR3 coding DNA: TGTGCCATCAGTGCTGCCCGGACAGACTATAATTCACCCCTCCACTTT. V usage is TRBV10-3 and J usage is TRBJ1-6; possible D gene TRBD1, 6 bases. This CDR3 contains 16 residues. Trimming took 4 bases from V and 3 from J, leaving 13 bases between them. Germline CDR1 is ENHRY and CDR2 is SYGVKD.

The rearrangement uses TRBV7-2 and TRBJ2-5; the match to TRBD1 covers 8 bases. The V segment lost 0 bases and the J segment 7 bases; nucleotides outside the gene matches: 10. CDR1 and CDR2 (germline): SGHTA, FQGNSA. The CDR3 runs to 16 residues. The CDR3 protein is CASSLALQGVEATQYF. The CDR3 DNA reads as TGTGCCAGCAGCTTAGCGTTACAGGGGGTGGAAGCGACCCAGTACTTC.

CDR3 in amino acids: CASSCSQGQETQYF. In DNA form, the CDR3 reads TGTGCCAGCAGCTGTAGCCAGGGACAAGAGACCCAGTACTTC. V and J are TRBV7-2 and TRBJ2-5; D perhaps matches TRBD1 (5 bases). V was shortened by 4 bases and J by 2 bases, with 11 bases between the two germline ends. CDR3 length: 14 amino acids. CDR1 is SGHTA and CDR2 is FQGNSA in the germline V gene. The variable domain in full, completed from reference TRBV7-2 and TRBJ2-5, reads GAGVSQSPSNKVTEKGKDVELRCDPISGHTALYWYRQSLGQGLEFLIYFQGNSAPDKSGLPSDRFSAERTGGSVSTLTIQRTQQEDSAVYLCASSCSQGQETQYFGPGTRLLVL.

The CDR3 DNA reads TGTGCCAGCTCTCCCCCCCACATGAACACTGAAGCTTTCTTT. As protein: CASSPPHMNTEAFF. The chain links TRBV12-3 or TRBV12-4 to TRBJ1-1; D ambiguous. V was cut by 8 bases and J by 0 bases, with 13 bases left in between. CDR3 length: 14 amino acids.

This sequence joins TRBV29-1 and TRBJ1-1; a possible D gene is TRBD1 (5 bases). Trimming removed 3 bases at V and 4 bases at J, with 12 bases between. Germline CDR1 reads SQVTM; CDR2 reads ANQGSEA. The CDR3 has 13 amino acids. CDR3: CSVDGGVATEAFF. In nucleotides, the CDR3 is TGCAGCGTTGACGGGGGGGTCGCCACTGAAGCTTTCTTT.

This clonotype turned up a few times. The genes are TRBV29-1 and TRBJ2-5; TRBD1 matches at 8 bases. V trimming: 6 bases; J trimming: 5 bases; junction bases outside the gene matches: 5. Germline loops: CDR1 SQVTM, CDR2 ANQGSEA. The CDR3 contains 12 residues. The chain's CDR3 is CSVDRVGETQYF. CDR3 sequence (DNA): TGCAGCGTGGACAGGGTGGGGGAGACCCAGTACTTC.

Concerning this clonotype: The junction differs from germline at one of its ends, possibly a read error. The chain uses TRBV6-5 and TRBJ1-1; perhaps TRBD1 as D (6 bases). The CDR3 length is 13 residues. CDR1 is MNHEY and CDR2 is SVGAGI in the germline V gene. CDR3 sequence (DNA): TGCGCCAGCACGAAGCCCGGGACACCTGAAGCTTTCTTT. Protein product: CASTKPGTPEAFF.

The chain recombines TRBV7-2 with TRBJ1-1, with 8 bases fitting TRBD1. Losses at the gene ends were 5 bases for V and 4 bases for J; bases not matched to a gene: 12. The CDR3 length is 16 residues. Germline loops: CDR1 SGHTA, CDR2 FQGNSA. Here the CDR3 reads CASSLSGQGNGTEAFF. The CDR3 coding sequence is TGTGCCAGCAGCCTAAGTGGACAGGGTAACGGCACTGAAGCTTTCTTT.

This clonotype was detected many times. V gene TRBV4-1 combines with J gene TRBJ1-2; no clear D gene. The CDR3 is 14 amino acids. Trimming removed 1 base at V and 8 bases at J, with 14 bases between. Germline assignment: CDR1 MGHRA and CDR2 YSYEKL. CDR3 region: CASSQAGSTGGYTF. The CDR3 DNA sequence: TGCGCCAGCAGCCAAGCCGGTTCTACCGGCGGCTACACCTTC.

This clonotype came up many times. V is TRBV2 and J is TRBJ1-3; the match to TRBD1 covers 8 bases. The length of the CDR3 is 15 residues. J gave up 2 bases and V 6 bases, and 6 bases lay outside the gene matches. Germline CDR1 SNHLY, CDR2 FYNNEI. CDR3 nucleotide sequence: TGTGCCAGCAGCCCACAGGGGGTGACTGGAAACACCATATATTTT. Its translation is CASSPQGVTGNTIYF.

This clonotype was counted ten times or more. J is TRBJ1-6 and V is TRBV19, with TRBD1 matching 9 bases. Trimming took 7 bases from V and 6 from J; bases not matched to a gene: 1. Germline-derived CDR1 and CDR2 are LNHDA and SQIVND (reference sequence). The CDR3 extends over 13 amino acids. The CDR3: CASMGQGNSPLHF. CDR3 coding DNA: TGTGCCAGTATGGGACAGGGTAATTCACCCCTCCACTTT.

This clonotype was seen at least ten times. The rearrangement joins TRBV12-3 or TRBV12-4 to TRBJ1-3; D uncertain. Trimming removed 0 bases at V and 3 bases at J, with 3 bases between. The CDR3 spans 13 residues. The CDR3 sequence: CASSLAGGNTIYF. The CDR3 DNA reads as TGTGCCAGCAGTTTAGCAGGTGGAAACACCATATATTTT.

This clonotype was detected only a few times. The CDR3 DNA is TGTGCCAGTAGCTCCCAGGGTGAGATCACTGAAGCTTTCTTT. It codes for CASSSQGEITEAFF. The chain is built from TRBV19 and TRBJ1-1; maybe TRBD1 (5 bases). Between the trimmed V and J ends, which lost 6 bases and 4 bases, there was a span of 15 bases. The CDR3 has 14 residues. Germline assignment: CDR1 LNHDA and CDR2 SQIVND (reference sequence).

The chain is built from TRBV19 and TRBJ1-2, with D unclear. Trimming removed 3 bases from V and 7 bases from J, with 9 bases in between. CDR3 length: 12 residues. CDR1 and CDR2 (germline): LNHDA, SQIVND (reference sequence). In nucleotides, the CDR3 is TGTGCCAGTAGTATCGGTTTTCGTGGCTACACCTTC. Protein: CASSIGFRGYTF.

The genes are TRBV3-1 and TRBJ2-7, with unresolved D. CDR3 length equals 13 residues. The ends were cut back, 2 bases at V and 2 bases at J, with 7 bases in the middle. The germline V gene has CDR1 LGHDT and CDR2 YNNKEL (reference sequence). CDR3 nucleotide sequence: TGTGCCAGCAGCCAACACGGTACCTACGAGCAGTACTTC. This encodes CASSQHGTYEQYF.

The table lists this clonotype with many counts. The chain couples TRBV20-1 to TRBJ2-7; tentatively, D is TRBD2 (5 bases). Between the trimmed V and J ends, which lost 6 bases and 2 bases, there was a span of 17 bases. The CDR3 has 14 residues. CDR1 is DFQATT, CDR2 SNEGSKA, per germline (reference sequence). The CDR3 is CSARGPQSTYEQYF. The CDR3 DNA reads TGCAGTGCCCGAGGGCCACAATCGACCTACGAGCAGTACTTC.

The J gene is TRBJ1-1, the V gene TRBV15, with unresolved D. Germline CDR1 reads LNHNV; CDR2 reads YYDKDF (reference sequence). The CDR3 has 14 amino acids. V lost 5 bases, J lost 0 bases, and 10 bases lay in between. In DNA, the CDR3 is TGTGCCACCAGCTCACGGGCTATGAACACTGAAGCTTTCTTT. Protein: CATSSRAMNTEAFF.

This clonotype was seen at least ten times. The J gene is TRBJ1-3, the V gene TRBV10-3; D is ambiguous. The V gene's germline CDR1 is ENHRY and CDR2 SYGVKD. V was shortened by 6 bases and J by 0 bases, with 6 bases between the two germline ends. CDR3 length equals 13 residues. CDR3 DNA: TGTGCCATCAGGGGAGACTCTGGAAACACCATATATTTT. This codes for CAIRGDSGNTIYF.

The chain uses TRBV7-8 and TRBJ1-5; 7 bases line up with TRBD1. The CDR3 contains 14 residues. With 6 bases clipped from V and 7 bases from J, the junction kept 9 bases outside the gene matches. The germline V gene encodes CDR1 SGHVS and CDR2 FQNEAQ. CDR3 bases: TGTGCCAGCAGGATCGACAGGGTAAAACAGCCCCAGCATTTT. Amino acid sequence: CASRIDRVKQPQHF.

In this sample, this clonotype turned up a few times. The chain carries TRBV18 and TRBJ1-6, with TRBD1 matching 7 bases. The germline V gene encodes CDR1 KGHSH and CDR2 LQKENI. V shed 1 base and J 8 bases; nucleotides not matched to a gene: 2. The CDR3 runs 14 residues. CDR3 residues: CASSPQGAHSPLHF. CDR3 bases: TGTGCCAGCTCACCACAGGGGGCACATTCACCCCTCCACTTT.

There are many counts of this clonotype. The V call is TRBV6-6, the J call TRBJ2-7; D is uncertain. This CDR3 comprises 16 residues. Germline assignment: CDR1 MNHNY and CDR2 SVGAGI (reference sequence). Trimming cost V 5 bases and J 3 bases, with 20 bases left between them. CDR3 nucleotide sequence: TGTGCCAGCAGTCTACGCCCAGCACCCTACGGCTACGAGCAGTACTTC. Its translation: CASSLRPAPYGYEQYF.